Listed below are T cell receptor beta chains from one sample, sequenced in a study of T cell responses to AZD1222 COVID-19 vaccine. Using immunoSEQ multiplex PCR, the repertoire was profiled, and TCRdb retains in-frame clones only, with some absent. The repertoire includes approximately 99,000 clones, 91% of them detected once, and just over 8% sits in the top ten. The input for sequencing was peripheral blood, taken 28 days after the second AZD1222 dose. The receptors originated from an adult who received the AZD1222 COVID-19 vaccine. The CDR3 runs from the conserved cysteine through the conserved F or W. D genes are given only for firm matches. A row's size may be missing; if present it is once, few, many or a size class.

v_gene	d_gene	j_gene	abundance	CDR3nt	CDR3aa
TRBV20-1	TRBD1	TRBJ1-1	-	TGCAGTGCTCGTGGACAGGGGGTCGGGATGAACACTGAAGCTTTCTTT	CSARGQGVGMNTEAFF
TRBV25-1	-	TRBJ2-3	-	TGTGCCAGCACCCAGGGGGATACGCAGTATTTT	CASTQGDTQYF
TRBV6-6	-	TRBJ1-5	-	TGTGCCAGCAGTTACGGCCGTCAGCCCCAGCATTTT	CASSYGRQPQHF
TRBV7-2	-	TRBJ2-6	-	TGTGCCAGCAGCTTAGGGCCTAGCTCTGGGGCCAACGTCCTGACTTTC	CASSLGPSSGANVLTF
TRBV24-1	-	TRBJ2-2	-	TGTGCCACCAGTATTCAGAACACCGGGGAGCTGTTTTTT	CATSIQNTGELFF
TRBV28	-	TRBJ2-3	-	TGTGCCAGCAGTTTAAGCCAGGGAGCAGATACGCAGTATTTT	CASSLSQGADTQYF
TRBV5-1	-	TRBJ2-3	-	TGCGCCAGCAGCCCGCAAGGGGGTGCAGATACGCAGTATTTT	CASSPQGGADTQYF
TRBV6-1	TRBD2	TRBJ2-7	once	TGTGCCAGCAGTGAACGGCTAGCGGGAGAACCCCAAACCTACGAGCAGTACTTC	CASSERLAGEPQTYEQYF
TRBV27	-	TRBJ1-5	-	TGTGCCAGTCGCAAGGGTGGTAGCAATCAGCCCCAGCATTTT	CASRKGGSNQPQHF
TRBV4-3	TRBD1	TRBJ1-2	-	TGCGCCAGCAGCCAGGATTTTTCACGGACAGGCTTCTATGGCTACACCTTC	CASSQDFSRTGFYGYTF
TRBV6-1	-	TRBJ2-5	-	TGTGCCAGCAGTGAAGCGGGCCCGGAGACCCAGTACTTC	CASSEAGPETQYF
TRBV19	-	TRBJ1-5	once	TGTGCCAGTAGTATAAGTTCCCCAAATCAGCCCCAGCATTTT	CASSISSPNQPQHF
TRBV5-1	-	TRBJ2-7	few	TGCGCCAGCAGCTTGACAGGGACTTACGAGCAGTACTTC	CASSLTGTYEQYF
TRBV6-6	TRBD1	TRBJ1-4	-	TGTGCCACGAAGGGGACAGAAACCGAAAAACTGTTTTTT	CATKGTETEKLFF
TRBV11-2	-	TRBJ2-5	-	TGTGCCAGCAGCTTAGCGGGGGGCGCTTTAGAGACCCAGTACTTC	CASSLAGGALETQYF
TRBV14	-	TRBJ2-5	-	TGTGCCAGCAGCCAGTGGGACAACCAAGAGACCCAGTACTTC	CASSQWDNQETQYF
TRBV7-2	-	TRBJ1-2	-	TGTGCCAGCAGCTCATACGGGACGCACTATGGCTACACCTTC	CASSSYGTHYGYTF
TRBV9	-	TRBJ1-3	-	TGTGCCAGCAGACCAACAGGGAACTCTGGAAACACCATATATTTT	CASRPTGNSGNTIYF
TRBV7-2	TRBD2	TRBJ2-7	-	TGTGCCAGCAGCTTAATAGGTAGCGGGCTGGACGAGCAGTACTTC	CASSLIGSGLDEQYF
TRBV2	-	TRBJ1-4	-	TGTGCCAGCAGTAGAGACAGGACGAATGAAAAACTGTTTTTT	CASSRDRTNEKLFF
TRBV28	-	TRBJ1-2	-	TGTGCCAGCAGTCCTCCCGGGTCGGGGAGCTACACCTTC	CASSPPGSGSYTF
TRBV20-1	TRBD2	TRBJ2-5	-	TGCAGTGCGGTGGGGGGGGAGACCCAGTACTTC	CSAVGGETQYF
TRBV4-3	-	TRBJ1-2	once	TGCGCCAGCAGCCAAGTGATTACAGGCGAGAACTATGGCTACACCTTC	CASSQVITGENYGYTF
TRBV5-1	-	TRBJ2-5	-	TGCGCCAGCAGCTTGGCCATTACAGGGCAAGAGACCCAGTACTTC	CASSLAITGQETQYF
TRBV6-1	-	TRBJ2-7	-	TGTGCCAGCAGTGAGCCCTCGGAGCAGTACTTC	CASSEPSEQYF
TRBV5-1	-	TRBJ2-1	once	TGCGCCAGCAGTCGAATTAGCGCCAGCTCCTACAATGAGCAGTTCTTC	CASSRISASSYNEQFF
TRBV4-3	-	TRBJ2-7	-	TGCGCCAGCAGCCAAGTGGGGAAACTCTACGAGCAGTACTTC	CASSQVGKLYEQYF
TRBV18	-	TRBJ1-1	-	TGTGCCAGCTCACTAACACAGGTATCCGCTGAAGCTTTCTTT	CASSLTQVSAEAFF
TRBV24-1	TRBD2	TRBJ2-1	-	TGTGCCACCAGCGCCGGGACTACCTACAATGAGCAGTTCTTC	CATSAGTTYNEQFF
TRBV19	-	TRBJ1-5	-	TGTGCCAGTAGTACCCGTATGGATCAGCCCCAGCATTTT	CASSTRMDQPQHF
TRBV7-6	-	TRBJ1-5	-	TGTGCCAGCAGCTTAGATGGCAGGGAGCATCAGCCCCAGCATTTT	CASSLDGREHQPQHF
TRBV6-1	-	TRBJ2-7	once	TGTGCCAGCAGTGAAGCGATTCGAAACGAGCAGTACTTC	CASSEAIRNEQYF
TRBV5-1	-	TRBJ2-5	-	TGCGCCAGCAGCTTGGCATTGGGGGAAGAGACCCAGTACTTC	CASSLALGEETQYF
TRBV5-1	-	TRBJ1-2	-	TGCGCCAGCAGCTTGGAATTTTCGGACAGTTACACCTTC	CASSLEFSDSYTF
TRBV19	TRBD2	TRBJ2-1	-	TGTGCCAGTACCTCACCCGGGACTAGCGGATTCTACAATGAGCAGTTCTTC	CASTSPGTSGFYNEQFF
TRBV10-3	-	TRBJ1-1	-	TGTGCCATCAGTGATCGGGTGGGCACTGAAGCTTTCTTT	CAISDRVGTEAFF
TRBV15	-	TRBJ2-1	-	TGTGCCACCAGCGCCCGAGCTTCGGGGACAAACAATGAGCAGTTCTTC	CATSARASGTNNEQFF
TRBV28	-	TRBJ2-1	-	TGTGCCAGCAGTCCAAGGGTTAGTGAGCAGTTCTTC	CASSPRVSEQFF
TRBV12-3/TRBV12-4	-	TRBJ2-1	-	TGTGCCAGCAAATTGAATGAGCAGTTCTTC	CASKLNEQFF
TRBV11-2	TRBD2	TRBJ2-3	once	TGTGCCAGCAGCTCCACTAGCGACCTCACAGATACGCAGTATTTT	CASSSTSDLTDTQYF
TRBV12-5	-	TRBJ2-1	-	TGTGCTAGTGGTTTGTTGCATGAGCAGTTCTTC	CASGLLHEQFF
TRBV5-4	-	TRBJ1-4	-	TGTGCCAGCAGCTTGAGGGTAACGGGGGAAAAACTGTTTTTT	CASSLRVTGEKLFF
TRBV28	-	TRBJ2-3	-	TGTGCCAGCAGTTCCTTCCCCGATACGCAGTATTTT	CASSSFPDTQYF
TRBV7-8	TRBD1	TRBJ1-1	-	TGTGCCAGCAGCTTAGCATCACAGGGGGTGAACACTGAAGCTTTCTTT	CASSLASQGVNTEAFF
TRBV28	TRBD2	TRBJ2-3	-	TGTGCCAGCAGTTCTAGCGGGGCCAACACAGATACGCAGTATTTT	CASSSSGANTDTQYF
TRBV27	-	TRBJ1-6	-	TGTGCCAGCAGTTTAAACCCCCTTCGCCCCCTCCACTTT	CASSLNPLRPLHF
TRBV24-1	TRBD1	TRBJ1-5	few	TGTGCCACCGACCGGGACAGGGTAAGCAATCAGCCCCAGCATTTT	CATDRDRVSNQPQHF
TRBV9	-	TRBJ1-2	few	TGTGCCAGCAGCGTAGATGACCGGGGTTTAAAAGGCTACACCTTC	CASSVDDRGLKGYTF
TRBV7-9	TRBD1	TRBJ1-1	-	TGTGCCAGCAGCTTACTCCGAGGCAGACAGGGCACTGAAGCTTTCTTT	CASSLLRGRQGTEAFF
TRBV6-2/TRBV6-3	-	TRBJ1-5	-	TGTGCCAGCAGCCCAACGAGGGGTCGACAGCCCCAGCATTTT	CASSPTRGRQPQHF
TRBV5-1	-	TRBJ2-7	-	TGCGCCAGCAGCTTGGAACCCCTATACGAGCAGTACTTC	CASSLEPLYEQYF